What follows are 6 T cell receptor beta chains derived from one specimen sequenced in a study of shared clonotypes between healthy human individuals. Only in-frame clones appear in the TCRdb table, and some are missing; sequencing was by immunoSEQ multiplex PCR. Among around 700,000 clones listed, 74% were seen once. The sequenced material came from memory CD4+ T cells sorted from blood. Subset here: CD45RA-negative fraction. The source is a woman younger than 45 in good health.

The CDR3 region has the DNA TGTGCCAGCAGCCGCTCTAGCGGATATTACACCGGGGAGCTGTTTTTT. Its translation: CASSRSSGYYTGELFF. The V call is TRBV11-3, the J call TRBJ2-2, with 7 bases matching TRBD2. The CDR3 spans 16 residues. J was trimmed by 3 bases and V by 5 bases; bases with no gene match: 9. CDR1 is SGHNT, CDR2 YENEEA, per germline. Full variable domain (remainder filled in from reference TRBV11-3 and TRBJ2-2): EAGVVQSPRYKIIEKKQPVAFWCNPISGHNTLYWYLQNLGQGPELLIRYENEEAVDDSQLPKDRFSAERLKGVDSTLKIQPAELGDSAVYLCASSRSSGYYTGELFFGEGSRLTVL.

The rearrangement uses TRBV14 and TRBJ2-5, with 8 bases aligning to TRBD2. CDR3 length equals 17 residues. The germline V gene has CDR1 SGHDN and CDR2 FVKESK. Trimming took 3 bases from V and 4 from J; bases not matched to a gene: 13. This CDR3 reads CASSHRGQSGGPETQYF. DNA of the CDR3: TGTGCCAGCAGCCACAGAGGACAGTCGGGAGGGCCAGAGACCCAGTACTTC.

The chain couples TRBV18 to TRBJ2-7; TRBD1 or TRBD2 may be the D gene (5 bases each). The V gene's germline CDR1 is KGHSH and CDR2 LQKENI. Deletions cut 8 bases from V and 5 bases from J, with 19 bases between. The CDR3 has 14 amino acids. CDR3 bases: TGTGCCAGCCAACCGGGGCTAGGGGACGACGAGCAGTACTTC. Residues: CASQPGLGDDEQYF. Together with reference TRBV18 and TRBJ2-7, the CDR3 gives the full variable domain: NAGVMQNPRHLVRRRGQEARLRCSPMKGHSHVYWYRQLPEEGLKFMVYLQKENIIDESGMPKERFSAEFPKEGPSILRIQQVVRGDSAAYFCASQPGLGDDEQYFGPGTRLTVT.

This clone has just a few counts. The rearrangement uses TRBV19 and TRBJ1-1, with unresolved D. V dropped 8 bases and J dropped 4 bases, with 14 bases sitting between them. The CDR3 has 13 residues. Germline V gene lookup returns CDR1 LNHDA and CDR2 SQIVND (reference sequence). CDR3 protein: CASFSRPGTEAFF. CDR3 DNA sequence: TGTGCCAGTTTTTCCCGGCCGGGCACTGAAGCTTTCTTT.

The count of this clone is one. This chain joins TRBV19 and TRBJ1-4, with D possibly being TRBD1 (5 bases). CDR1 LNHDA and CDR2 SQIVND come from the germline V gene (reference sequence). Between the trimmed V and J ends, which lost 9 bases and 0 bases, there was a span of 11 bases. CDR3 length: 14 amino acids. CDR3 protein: CASRDFTTNEKLFF. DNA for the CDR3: TGTGCCAGCCGGGACTTTACAACTAATGAAAAACTGTTTTTT.

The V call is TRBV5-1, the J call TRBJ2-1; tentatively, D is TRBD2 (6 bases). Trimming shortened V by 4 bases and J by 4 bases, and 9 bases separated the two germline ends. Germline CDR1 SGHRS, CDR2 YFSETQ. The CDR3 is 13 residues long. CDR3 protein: CASSETSYNEQFF. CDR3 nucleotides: TGCGCCAGCAGCGAGACTAGTTACAATGAGCAGTTCTTC.